The sequence of this T cell receptor beta chain was determined in a study of T cells in Graves' hyperthyroidism and ophthalmopathy. Study summary: Peripheral blood samples were taken at initial diagnosis, prior to any treatment. General study points: Most clonotypes expanded in thyroid above 0.001 were likewise present in blood.

RNA transcripts provided the source from which TCR beta CDR3 regions were amplified. RT-PCR in the first round (using the HTBI primer set) targeted the TCR CDR3. Using its own MiXCR run on the multiplex PCR reads, TCRdb lists one record per CDR3 protein. The repertoire holds about 370,000 distinct CDR3 sequences, approximately 16% seen once, with about 20% in the top ten. In making diagnoses, clinical symptoms, serum thyroxine and TRAb, thyroid ultrasound and orbital computed tomography were all used. PBMCs stemmed from approximately 10 ml fresh peripheral blood. A single count supports this clonotype. Its antigen is still unknown. This CDR3 has 14 residues. Germline loops: CDR1 MNHNY, CDR2 SVGAGI (reference sequence). V lost 0 bases, J lost 4 bases, and 9 bases lay in between.

Specimen: blood. The chain is built from TRBV6-6 and TRBJ1-1; unclear D gene. This receptor was taken from a woman aged 55-70 years with Graves' ophthalmopathy. The CDR3 sequence: CASSYSAESTEAFF. DNA for the CDR3: TGTGCCAGCAGTTACTCGGCTGAAAGCACTGAAGCTTTCTTT.